Here is one T cell receptor beta chain with its context. Its target is not known. The data are from a study of cytomegalovirus exposure and HLA in healthy donors. Findings and caveats of the study: A link between a missense DCLRE1C variant and TCR beta V- and J-gene trimming emerged from a later analysis.

V gave up 5 bases and J gave up 0 bases, with 10 bases separating them. The germline gives CDR1 MDHEN, CDR2 SYDVKM. The CDR3 loop spans 14 amino acids. The PCR used 60 Vbeta and 13 Jbeta primers. Profiling relied on immunoSEQ multiplex PCR, and the TCRdb table lists in-frame clones only, not all of them. This table holds about 140,000 clones, roughly 79% found once. Though probably carrying unrecorded immune exposures, donors were nominally healthy at sampling. The TCR originated in a man aged 18 to 29 in good health and CMV-seronegative. Sequencing input: PBMCs. V and J are TRBV28 and TRBJ2-5, with a possible D match to TRBD1 (6 bases). CDR3: CASSTRQDQETQYF. The CDR3 DNA is TGTGCCAGCAGTACCCGACAGGACCAAGAGACCCAGTACTTC.